This T cell receptor (beta chain) emerged from a study of blood T cell repertoires in COVID-19. Overall study: The analysed material was cDNA or gDNA that came from T cells, B-cell-depleted T cells, or PBMCs.

Trimming cost V 2 bases and J 4 bases, with 12 bases left between them. The length of the CDR3 is 15 residues. The germline V gene has CDR1 MDHEN and CDR2 SYDVKM. Assay used: immunoSEQ multiplex PCR; TCRdb lists only in-frame clones, some missing. The data show some 80,000 clones, with roughly 90% seen just once and about 2.5% held by the top ten. This chain links TRBV28 with TRBJ1-3; D not certain. This TCR derives from a human donor in a cohort sampled during active COVID-19. Sequencing was carried out using peripheral blood. CDR3 nucleotides: TGTGCCAGCAGTTTAGGCCCGGGGTCCGGAAACACCATATATTTT. Amino acids: CASSLGPGSGNTIYF.